The clone carrying this T cell receptor beta chain appeared once. The antigen remains unidentified. CDR3 length: 13 amino acids. Germline V gene data show CDR1 as GTSNPN and CDR2 as SVGIG (reference sequence). The V segment lost 3 bases and the J segment 13 bases; nucleotides outside the gene matches: 10. The authors loaded roughly 200 ng DNA, some 32,000 T cell genomes, into sorted-subset replicate PCRs. Profiling relied on immunoSEQ multiplex PCR, and the TCRdb table lists in-frame clones only, not all of them. Seen here are some 2,000,000 clones, 85% to 95% observed once, and the top ten hold under 0.15%. These data are taken from a study of shared clonotypes between healthy human individuals. Those who donated were healthy HIV-negative adults, with no recent acute infections or vaccinations reported. Among the donors, all were Caucasian adults who lived in Nashville, Tennessee. Study results and caveats: Tissues were not sampled, only blood, and their repertoires likely differ.

The chain combines TRBV30 with TRBJ2-3; TRBD2 matches 10 bases. The clonotype comes from a man aged 18 to 30 in good health. The sequenced material came from naive CD4+ T cells sorted from blood. The subset is: CD45RA+ positively selected. The CDR3 region has the DNA TGTGCCTGGAGCAACTTACCGGGACTAGCGAAGTATTTT. It translates to CAWSNLPGLAKYF. Variable domain in full (rest from reference TRBV30 and TRBJ2-3): SQTIHQWPATLVQPVGSPLSLECTVEGTSNPNLYWYRQAAGRGLQLLFYSVGIGQISSEVPQNLSASRPQDRQFILSSKKLLLSDSGFYLCAWSNLPGLAKYFGPGTRLTVL.